This T cell receptor (beta chain) was obtained from a study of cytomegalovirus exposure and HLA in healthy donors. V shed 1 base and J 4 bases; nucleotides not matched to a gene: 2. The germline V gene encodes CDR1 SGHAT and CDR2 FQNNGV. The CDR3 runs 14 residues. Healthy bone marrow donors supplied every sample. 60 Vbeta and 13 Jbeta primers were used in PCR. Assay used: immunoSEQ multiplex PCR; TCRdb lists only in-frame clones, some missing. The data show under 200,000 clones, nearly 80% seen once. This chain links TRBV11-2 with TRBJ2-7; 9 bases match TRBD1. Sequencing used PBMCs. This clonotype originated in a middle-aged man in good health and CMV-seropositive. CDR3 in DNA: TGTGCCAGCAGCTTAGGACAGGGGGTATACGAGCAGTACTTC. Its protein is CASSLGQGVYEQYF.